This TCR beta chain stems from a study of shared clonotypes between healthy human individuals. Selected positively for CCR7 and CD45RO-negative, naive CD8 cells excluded terminally differentiated effector memory CD45RA+ cells. The table came from immunoSEQ multiplex PCR; TCRdb's copy has only in-frame clones and leaves some out. The table has more than 600,000 clones, under 95% seen once. V gave up 5 bases and J gave up 0 bases, with 13 bases separating them. Germline CDR1 is SGHAT and CDR2 is FQNNGV. This CDR3 has 15 amino acids. This TCR was recovered from a man aged 25 to 40 in good health. This rearrangement joins TRBV11-2 to TRBJ1-1; weak D call: TRBD1 (5 bases). Sequencing used naive CD8+ T cells sorted from blood. Here the CDR3 DNA reads TGTGCCAGCAGCATTGGTACAGGCCTGAACACTGAAGCTTTCTTT. It specifies CASSIGTGLNTEAFF.